Listed here are 10 T cell receptor beta chains from one sample, sequenced in a study of blood T cell repertoires in COVID-19. Profiled with immunoSEQ multiplex PCR; TCRdb holds only in-frame clones, not every one. The table records roughly 240,000 clones, approximately 86% of them present only once. Sequencing input: PBMCs or T cells enriched from blood (not recorded which). The source of these receptors is a woman aged 30 to 39 with acute COVID-19.

V and J are TRBV23-1 and TRBJ2-5; TRBD2 matches at 7 bases. TRBV23-1 is labeled an ORF, and its function is uncertain. CDR3 length: 18 residues. CDR3 residues: CGRIRGEVPGFVKETQYF. As DNA, the CDR3 is TGCGGCCGAATCCGGGGGGAGGTTCCGGGGTTTGTGAAAGAGACCCAGTACTTC.

This sequence joins TRBV19 and TRBJ2-3; no firm D call. The CDR3 loop spans 12 amino acids. V was cut by 3 bases and J by 6 bases, with 7 bases left in between. Looked up from germline, CDR1 is LNHDA and CDR2 is SQIVND (reference sequence). The CDR3 region has the DNA TGTGCCAGTAGTATTCCGCGGGATACGCAGTATTTT. Protein: CASSIPRDTQYF.

The rearrangement joins TRBV30 to TRBJ2-7, with a possible D match to TRBD2 (6 bases). Germline CDR1 is GTSNPN and CDR2 is SVGIG (reference sequence). The CDR3 extends over 14 amino acids. V was clipped by 0 bases and J by 9 bases, with 18 bases between them. In DNA form, the CDR3 reads TGTGCCTGGAGTGTGGGAGTCGGGGGACCTCCGCAGTACTTC. Encoded protein: CAWSVGVGGPPQYF.

This clone has just one count. This chain joins TRBV3-1 (or the pseudogene TRBV3-2) and TRBJ1-2; 7 bases align to TRBD1. Germline CDR1 LGHDT, CDR2 YNNKEL (reference sequence). V gave up 6 bases and J gave up 4 bases; unmatched junction bases: 5. CDR3 length equals 13 residues. The CDR3 is CASRGGRGYGYTF. The DNA of the CDR3 is TGTGCCAGCAGAGGGGGCAGGGGCTATGGCTACACCTTC.

The rearrangement joins TRBV6-5 to TRBJ1-1, with a possible D match to TRBD1 (6 bases). Germline V gives CDR1 MNHEY, CDR2 SVGAGI. This CDR3 spans 15 amino acids. V lost 5 bases and J lost 0, with 13 bases in between. The DNA of the CDR3 is TGTGCCAGCAGTAGACCTGGACAGCTGAACACTGAAGCTTTCTTT. Residues: CASSRPGQLNTEAFF.

The genes are TRBV19 and TRBJ1-2, with 9 positions matching TRBD1. Germline loops: CDR1 LNHDA, CDR2 SQIVND (reference sequence). CDR3 length equals 14 residues. J was trimmed by 11 bases and V by 7 bases; bases with no gene match: 14. The chain's CDR3 is CASTPASGQGLYTF. CDR3 DNA: TGTGCCAGTACCCCCGCGTCGGGACAGGGCTTGTACACCTTC.

The CDR3 nucleotides are TGTGCCAGCAGTCCCCAGGGGGCGCGCAATCAGCCCCAGCATTTT. It is translated as CASSPQGARNQPQHF. The chain joins TRBV2 to TRBJ1-5; TRBD1 matches at 8 bases. V shed 5 bases, J shed 2 bases, and the junction held 5 bases outside the gene matches. CDR1 and CDR2 from the germline V gene are SNHLY and FYNNEI. The CDR3 runs 15 residues.

This clone was seen just once. The rearrangement joins TRBV4-1 to TRBJ2-1; TRBD2 agrees at 8 bases. Germline CDR1 and CDR2: MGHRA and YSYEKL. Losses at the gene ends were 3 bases for V and 1 base for J; bases not matched to a gene: 5. The CDR3 runs 16 residues. This chain's CDR3 is CASSHLSGISYNEQFF. CDR3 coding DNA: TGCGCCAGCAGCCACCTTAGCGGGATATCCTACAATGAGCAGTTCTTC.

J is TRBJ2-4 and V is TRBV4-1, with TRBD1 as a possible D gene (5 bases). From germline, CDR1 is MGHRA and CDR2 YSYEKL. The CDR3 spans 15 residues. The V and J ends lost 0 bases and 6 bases respectively, with 12 bases between them. The CDR3 loop is CASSQDRVRINIQYF. CDR3 DNA: TGCGCCAGCAGCCAAGACAGGGTACGAATAAACATTCAGTACTTC.

The chain recombines TRBV27 with TRBJ1-5; 7 nucleotides line up with TRBD1. CDR3 length equals 14 residues. The junction had 2 bases not matched to a gene; V was cut back by 2 bases and J by 4 bases. Germline V CDR1 and CDR2: MNHEY, SMNVEV (reference sequence). Here the CDR3 reads CASSLEGANQPQHF. CDR3 in DNA: TGTGCCAGCAGTTTAGAGGGGGCTAATCAGCCCCAGCATTTT.